Listed below are T cell receptor beta chains from one sample, sequenced in a study of T cells in Graves' hyperthyroidism and ophthalmopathy. From the multiplex PCR reads, TCRdb called clonotypes with MiXCR, one entry per CDR3 protein. The table records about 560,000 distinct CDR3 sequences, 16% of them present only once. The sequencing sample was made of blood. These TCRs come from a woman aged 18-35 years with Graves' hyperthyroidism. Both conserved end residues are part of each CDR3. The order of the fields is V gene, J gene, clone size, D gene, CDR3 length, CDR3 DNA, CDR3 protein. The D gene is left open where the match is weak. Where a row states a size, it is once, few, many or the class of an expanded clone; other rows omit it.

TRBV30	TRBJ2-7	few	TRBD2	14	TGTGCCGGCAGTAAGGGACTAGCGCCCTACGAGCAGTACTTC	CAGSKGLAPYEQYF
TRBV5-5	TRBJ2-3	NA	TRBD2	17	TGTGCCAGCAGCCCGGTGGGACTAGCGGGGACGGGTTGGACGCAGTATTTT	CASSPVGLAGTGWTQYF
TRBV28	TRBJ2-7	NA	NA	16	TGTGCCAGCAGTAGACCCACCGGACAGAACTCCTACGAGCAGTACTTC	CASSRPTGQNSYEQYF
TRBV6-1	TRBJ1-1	many	NA	13	TGTGCCAGCGGTACAGGTGGATACACTGAAGCTTTCTTT	CASGTGGYTEAFF
TRBV12-3/TRBV12-4	TRBJ2-7	few	TRBD2	14	TGTGCCAGCAGTTTTTCTAGCGGGAACGACGAGCAGTACTTC	CASSFSSGNDEQYF
TRBV12-3/TRBV12-4	TRBJ2-1	NA	NA	13	TGTGCCAGCAGTTTTCAGGGCTACAATGAGCAGTTCTTC	CASSFQGYNEQFF
TRBV24-1	TRBJ2-7	NA	TRBD1	16	TGTGCCACCAGTGACCGCCGGGACAGTTCTATCCACGAGCAGTACTTC	CATSDRRDSSIHEQYF
TRBV6-1	TRBJ1-5	many	NA	17	TGTGCCAGCAGTGAATTTGCAGGCCGACACCGCAATCAGCCCCAGCATTTT	CASSEFAGRHRNQPQHF
TRBV25-1	TRBJ2-2	few	NA	13	TGTGCCACCGGTAGCGGATACACCGGGGAGCTGTTTTTT	CATGSGYTGELFF
TRBV28	TRBJ2-7	many	NA	16	TGTGCCAGCAGTCCCGCTGGACAGCTAACCTCCTACGAGCAGTACTTC	CASSPAGQLTSYEQYF
TRBV27	TRBJ2-2	many	NA	15	TGTGCCAGCAGCCCCTACCGGGCGAACACCGGGGAGCTGTTTTTT	CASSPYRANTGELFF
TRBV3-1	TRBJ2-7	many	NA	13	TGTGCCAGCAGCCAAGATGGCATTTACGAGCAGTACTTC	CASSQDGIYEQYF
TRBV19	TRBJ2-6	few	NA	17	TGTGCCAGTATTGCGTCACACAGGACCTCTGGGGCCAACGTCCTGACTTTC	CASIASHRTSGANVLTF
TRBV6-5	TRBJ1-4	few	TRBD1	18	TGTGCCAGCAGTTACTCGAATAGGGGGCGCGGGGCTAATGAAAAACTGTTTTTT	CASSYSNRGRGANEKLFF
TRBV12-3/TRBV12-4	TRBJ1-4	few	NA	16	TGTGCCAGCAGTTTGGGCGCCCGGGAGGCTTATGAAAAACTGTTTTTT	CASSLGAREAYEKLFF
TRBV18	TRBJ1-2	many	NA	15	TGTGCCAGCTCACCAGAGGGGAGGACAGCCTATGGCTACACCTTC	CASSPEGRTAYGYTF
TRBV29-1	TRBJ1-1	many	NA	13	TGCAGCGTTCGCCGGCAGGGAAACACTGAAGCTTTCTTT	CSVRRQGNTEAFF
TRBV24-1	TRBJ1-2	NA	TRBD1	16	TGTGCCACCAGTGATCCCCTCGGACAGGGAGTCCTTGGCTACACCTTC	CATSDPLGQGVLGYTF
TRBV20-1	TRBJ1-2	many	TRBD1	12	TGCAGTGCCTACAGGGGGCTATATGGCTACACCTTC	CSAYRGLYGYTF
TRBV29-1	TRBJ2-7	many	NA	14	TGCAGCGTTGAATGGGCAGGGGCTAACTACGAGCAGTACTTC	CSVEWAGANYEQYF
TRBV6-1	TRBJ1-5	many	NA	15	TGTGCCAGCAGTGACCTAATTCGAAGCAATCAGCCCCAGCATTTT	CASSDLIRSNQPQHF
TRBV2	TRBJ2-1	many	TRBD2	13	TGTGCCAGTAGACGACTAGCTTTGGATGAGCAGTTCTTC	CASRRLALDEQFF
TRBV5-1	TRBJ2-4	NA	NA	13	TGCGCCAGCAGTGTTGGGATCCAAAACATTCAGTACTTC	CASSVGIQNIQYF
TRBV7-9	TRBJ2-3	few	NA	12	TGTGCCAGCAGATTTCTCACAGATACGCAGTATTTT	CASRFLTDTQYF
TRBV11-2	TRBJ2-1	few	NA	16	TGTGCCAGCAGCTTTGTCGTGAGCGCCGACTACAATGAGCAGTTCTTC	CASSFVVSADYNEQFF
TRBV29-1	TRBJ1-2	many	NA	13	TGCAGCGTAGACAGTCAGGGGCCCTATGGCTACACCTTC	CSVDSQGPYGYTF
TRBV5-1	TRBJ2-3	few	NA	13	TGCGCCAGCAAGGACGGTCCCACAGATACGCAGTATTTT	CASKDGPTDTQYF